Listed below are T cell receptor beta chains from one sample, sequenced in a study of T cell clonotyping in hematopoietic cell transplantation. Sequenced by immunoSEQ multiplex PCR; TCRdb stores in-frame clones only, minus some. Of about 27,000 clones listed, about 94% were seen once; the top ten hold approximately 1.3%. Sequenced: peripheral blood mononuclear cells. The receptors originated from a man aged 50 or older in good health. Some clones in this sample may be carry-over from other donors' samples. Each CDR3 is given with its conserved first and last residue. D genes are given only for firm matches. Rows give clone size only sometimes, using once, few, many, or a class for an expanded clone.

v_call,d_call,j_call,clone_size,cdr3_aa,cdr3_nt
TRBV2,.,TRBJ1-1,.,CASSLGEAFF,TGTGCCTCCAGCCTGGGTGAAGCTTTCTTT
TRBV14,TRBD1,TRBJ1-4,once,CASSPWTGVEEKLFF,TGTGCCAGCAGCCCGTGGACAGGGGTAGAGGAAAAACTGTTTTTT
TRBV5-1,TRBD1,TRBJ1-2,once,CASSEGQGESYTF,TGCGCCAGCAGCGAGGGACAGGGGGAGAGCTACACCTTC
TRBV30,TRBD1,TRBJ1-1,.,CAWGQGAVVTEAFF,TGTGCCTGGGGACAGGGGGCGGTTGTCACTGAAGCTTTCTTT
TRBV4-2,TRBD1,TRBJ2-2,.,CASSQGLRGLGTGELFF,TGTGCCAGCAGCCAAGGGCTCAGGGGGCTTGGGACCGGGGAGCTGTTTTTT
TRBV6-6,.,TRBJ1-2,.,CASSPSGRENYGYTF,TGTGCCAGCAGCCCCTCCGGCAGGGAAAACTATGGCTACACCTTC
TRBV6-5,.,TRBJ2-1,.,CASSSDYNSYNEQFF,TGTGCCAGCAGCTCCGACTACAACTCCTACAATGAGCAGTTCTTC
TRBV4-3,.,TRBJ2-5,.,CASSQDRAVPQETQYF,TGCGCCAGCAGCCAAGATCGGGCAGTCCCCCAAGAGACCCAGTACTTC
TRBV6-5,TRBD2,TRBJ2-7,.,CASSSNEAGVYEQYF,TGTGCCAGCAGTTCAAATGAAGCGGGGGTCTACGAGCAGTACTTC
TRBV4-3,TRBD1,TRBJ2-1,.,CASSQDRRQGLVNEQFF,TGCGCCAGCAGCCAAGATAGGCGACAGGGGTTGGTTAATGAGCAGTTCTTC
TRBV11-2,TRBD1,TRBJ1-1,.,CASSSGTGTEAFF,TGTGCCAGCAGCTCGGGGACAGGGACCGAAGCTTTCTTT
TRBV30,.,TRBJ1-2,.,CAWRGKNGYTF,TGTGCCTGGCGCGGAAAGAATGGCTACACCTTC
TRBV7-2,.,TRBJ1-6,.,CASSPRTSYNSPLHF,TGTGCCAGCAGCCCCAGGACCTCATATAATTCACCCCTCCACTTT
TRBV25-1,TRBD1,TRBJ1-2,.,CASSGRDRVYYGYTF,TGTGCCAGCAGTGGCCGGGACAGGGTCTATTATGGCTACACCTTC
TRBV28,.,TRBJ1-6,once,CASSPSTGQNSPLHF,TGTGCCAGCAGCCCCTCTACAGGGCAGAATTCACCCCTCCACTTT
TRBV4-1,TRBD1,TRBJ2-2,.,CASSHPRLDRAGKTNTGELFF,TGCGCCAGCAGCCATCCCCGGCTAGACAGGGCGGGCAAGACGAACACCGGGGAGCTGTTTTTT
TRBV11-2,.,TRBJ2-2,.,CASSLSRFGELFF,TGTGCCAGCAGCTTAAGTAGATTCGGGGAGCTGTTTTTT
TRBV30,.,TRBJ1-2,.,CAWSVMVGGADGYTF,TGTGCCTGGAGTGTAATGGTTGGGGGCGCGGATGGCTACACCTTC
TRBV10-3,TRBD1,TRBJ1-1,.,CAISESTRAGGNTEAFF,TGTGCCATCAGTGAGTCGACTCGGGCAGGGGGGAACACTGAAGCTTTCTTT
TRBV2,.,TRBJ2-7,once,CASRDRGGRNTYEQYF,TGTGCCAGCAGGGATAGGGGGGGGCGGAACACCTACGAGCAGTACTTC
TRBV9,.,TRBJ2-7,.,CASSVGQGEGEQYF,TGTGCCAGCAGCGTAGGCCAGGGGGAGGGTGAGCAGTACTTC